This T cell receptor beta chain was captured by sequencing in a study of blood T cell repertoires in COVID-19. Background on the study: PBMCs, B-cell-depleted T cells, or T cells provided the cDNA or gDNA that made up the material.

Repertoires were generated with immunoSEQ multiplex PCR, while TCRdb's copy carries only in-frame clones and drops some. The sample carries over 250,000 clones, 87% recorded once. The source of this sequence is a woman in her 40s who had recovered from COVID-19. Sequences were obtained from peripheral blood.

DNA for the CDR3: TGTGCCTGGATCGGGACAGGGTCCTCCCATGGCTACACCTTC. Its protein product is CAWIGTGSSHGYTF. This chain connects TRBV30 to TRBJ1-2; TRBD1 matches at 9 bases. In germline, CDR1 is GTSNPN, CDR2 SVGIG (reference sequence). The CDR3 contains 14 residues. After removal of 4 bases from V and 6 bases from J, the junction contained 9 bases not matched to a gene.